These 32 T cell receptor beta chains were all obtained from the same sample, sequenced in a study of human versus mouse CDR3 diversity and MHC coevolution. Sequencing was performed with immunoSEQ multiplex PCR; in TCRdb, only in-frame clones are kept and a portion is missing. The table has roughly 80,000 clones, about 93% seen once. What was sequenced was naive CD4+ T cells from blood. Specified subset: CD45RO-negative CD62L-positive naive CD4 T cells. These TCRs come from a person aged 30-69 years in good health.

The chain is built from TRBV27 and TRBJ2-7, with a possible D match to TRBD1 (6 bases). CDR1 and CDR2 from the germline V gene are MNHEY and SMNVEV (reference sequence). V dropped 3 bases and J dropped 2 bases, with 8 bases sitting between them. The CDR3 has 13 residues. The CDR3 here is CASSFRGTYEQYF. Here the CDR3 DNA reads TGTGCCAGCAGTTTCAGGGGCACCTACGAGCAGTACTTC.

The chain has TRBV29-1 and TRBJ2-7, with a weak D call TRBD1 (6 bases). The V and J ends lost 8 bases and 3 bases respectively, with 11 bases between them. Germline V CDR1 and CDR2: SQVTM, ANQGSEA. CDR3 length: 11 amino acids. CDR3 nucleotide sequence: TGCAGCATACGCAGGGGCTACGAGCAGTACTTC. It codes for CSIRRGYEQYF.

The gene calls are TRBV18 and TRBJ1-5, with D maybe TRBD1 (6 bases). CDR1 and CDR2 from the germline V gene are KGHSH and LQKENI. The CDR3 sequence is 15 residues long. With 5 bases removed from V and 11 bases from J, the gap between germline ends came to 22 bases. The CDR3: CASSGDGTTDTAQHF. The CDR3 DNA follows: TGTGCCAGCTCAGGAGACGGGACAACTGATACTGCCCAGCATTTT.

This clone came up once. The V and J genes are TRBV28 and TRBJ2-5, with D maybe TRBD1 (6 bases). This CDR3 has 13 residues. Trimming pared 5 bases from V and 5 bases from J, leaving 12 bases between. Germline CDR1 MDHEN, CDR2 SYDVKM. DNA for the CDR3: TGTGCCAGCAGTCCCCAGGGGATGGAGACCCAGTACTTC. It codes for CASSPQGMETQYF.

This clone was counted once. The chain carries TRBV25-1 and TRBJ1-4, with D perhaps TRBD1 (6 bases). This CDR3 is 16 amino acids long. With 1 base removed from V and 2 bases from J, the gap between germline ends came to 11 bases. Germline V gene data show CDR1 as MGHDK and CDR2 as SYGVNS. The CDR3 spells CASSEWGRGTNEKLFF. The CDR3, as DNA: TGTGCCAGCAGTGAATGGGGGCGGGGGACTAATGAAAAACTGTTTTTT.

V usage is TRBV4-3 and J usage is TRBJ1-1; 7 bases align to TRBD1. The germline gives CDR1 LGHNA, CDR2 YSLEER. Germline trimming cut 0 bases from V and 5 bases from J; bases unmatched to any gene: 9. This CDR3 has 16 amino acids. In DNA, the CDR3 is TGCGCCAGCAGCCAAGATCTGTCAGGGGGGTATACTGAAGCTTTCTTT. Encoded protein: CASSQDLSGGYTEAFF.

The chain joins TRBV11-2 to TRBJ2-7, with 8 nucleotides matching TRBD2. The CDR3 runs 12 residues. The germline V gene encodes CDR1 SGHAT and CDR2 FQNNGV. The V segment lost 5 bases and the J segment 6 bases; nucleotides outside the gene matches: 3. The CDR3 loop reads CASSREGREQYF. CDR3 sequence (DNA): TGTGCCAGCAGCCGGGAGGGACGCGAGCAGTACTTC. The complete variable domain, with remaining parts taken from reference TRBV11-2 and TRBJ2-7, reads EAGVAQSPRYKIIEKRQSVAFWCNPISGHATLYWYQQILGQGPKLLIQFQNNGVVDDSQLPKDRFSAERLKGVDSTLKIQPAKLEDSAVYLCASSREGREQYFGPGTRLTVT.

V is TRBV13 and J is TRBJ2-3; D is possibly TRBD1 (5 bases). The germline V and J ends were trimmed by 5 bases and 3 bases, with 15 bases remaining between them. The CDR3 loop spans 15 amino acids. Germline loops: CDR1 PRHDT, CDR2 FYEKMQ (reference sequence). The CDR3 sequence: CASSLRRGPTDTQYF. The CDR3 DNA reads as TGTGCCAGCAGCCTCCGTAGGGGCCCAACAGATACGCAGTATTTT.

The rearrangement links TRBV19 to TRBJ2-3; TRBD2 agrees at 8 bases. V lost 5 bases to trimming and J lost 9 bases; unmatched junction nucleotides: 1. From germline, CDR1 is LNHDA and CDR2 SQIVND (reference sequence). This CDR3 is 11 amino acids long. The CDR3 DNA reads as TGTGCCAGTAGTGCTAGCGGGACGCAGTATTTT. The encoded protein is CASSASGTQYF.

The J gene is TRBJ2-2, the V gene TRBV19, with a possible D match to TRBD1 (6 bases). The germline CDR1 and CDR2 sequences are LNHDA and SQIVND (reference sequence). The CDR3 consists of 16 residues. Trimming removed 5 bases at V and 0 bases at J, with 13 bases between. The CDR3 here is CASSPRDNPNTGELFF. The CDR3 coding sequence is TGTGCCAGTAGTCCTCGGGACAACCCGAACACCGGGGAGCTGTTTTTT.

V is TRBV4-2 and J is TRBJ2-4; 9 bases are a match to TRBD2. This CDR3 comprises 19 residues. Germline CDR1 reads LGHNA; CDR2 reads YNFKEQ. The trim removed 2 bases at V and 8 bases at J, leaving 19 bases unmatched. The CDR3 region has the DNA TGTGCCAGCAGCCAATCAGCGGGGGGTAGCGGGAGCGGATTGGACATTCAGTACTTC. Translation gives CASSQSAGGSGSGLDIQYF.

The CDR3 here is CASSPDRVELNTEAFF. The CDR3 bases are TGTGCCAGCAGCCCGGACAGGGTAGAATTAAACACTGAAGCTTTCTTT. The chain carries TRBV7-6 and TRBJ1-1; 8 bases agree with TRBD1. CDR1 and CDR2 (germline): SGHVS, FNYEAQ. The ends lost 5 bases at V and 2 bases at J; junction bases unmatched: 10. This CDR3 is built from 16 residues.

The chain is built from TRBV18 and TRBJ2-7, with 7 positions matching TRBD1. The CDR3 is 13 residues long. Germline loops: CDR1 KGHSH, CDR2 LQKENI. With V trimmed by 5 bases and J by 2 bases, 3 bases remained unmatched. The CDR3 bases are TGTGCCAGCTCAACAGGGGACCCCTACGAGCAGTACTTC. It is translated as CASSTGDPYEQYF.

The chain is built from TRBV27 and TRBJ2-7; 8 nucleotides align to TRBD1. With 10 bases clipped from V and 0 bases from J, the junction kept 11 bases outside the gene matches. The length of the CDR3 is 15 residues. Germline V lookup: CDR1 MNHEY, CDR2 SMNVEV (reference sequence). The CDR3 is CATSDRGHNSYEQYF. CDR3 in DNA: TGTGCCACCAGCGACAGGGGCCACAACTCCTACGAGCAGTACTTC.

In DNA, the CDR3 is TGTGCCAGCAGACTAGCGGGAGGCACAGATACGCAGTATTTT. The encoded protein is CASRLAGGTDTQYF. The chain has TRBV7-2 and TRBJ2-3, with TRBD2 matching over 11 bases. There are 14 residues in the CDR3. CDR1 SGHTA and CDR2 FQGNSA come from the germline V gene. V was clipped by 6 bases and J by 1 base; unmatched bases: 0.

The rearrangement joins TRBV15 to TRBJ2-1; maybe TRBD2 (5 bases). Looked up from germline, CDR1 is LNHNV and CDR2 is YYDKDF (reference sequence). The CDR3 has 17 amino acids. V was shortened by 4 bases and J by 4 bases, with 20 bases between the two germline ends. The DNA of the CDR3 is TGTGCCACCAGCAAACTGCGTACGGGATTGGGGTACAATGAGCAGTTCTTC. Translated: CATSKLRTGLGYNEQFF.

The chain joins TRBV5-1 to TRBJ1-4, with D possibly TRBD1 on 5 matching bases. Germline-derived CDR1 and CDR2 are SGHRS and YFSETQ. The germline V and J ends were trimmed by 4 bases and 0 bases, with 10 bases remaining between them. The length of the CDR3 is 15 residues. CDR3 sequence: CASSLGQTTNEKLFF. The DNA of the CDR3 is TGCGCCAGCAGCCTAGGACAAACAACTAATGAAAAACTGTTTTTT.

This clone occurred once. The chain's CDR3 is CASINQQGTYGYTF. The CDR3, as DNA: TGTGCCAGTATCAACCAACAGGGTACCTATGGCTACACCTTC. The chain uses TRBV19 and TRBJ1-2; D possibly corresponds to TRBD1 (6 bases). Trimming cost V 7 bases and J 4 bases, with 16 bases left between them. Germline V lookup: CDR1 LNHDA, CDR2 SQIVND (reference sequence). The CDR3 has 14 amino acids.

J is TRBJ1-5 and V is TRBV29-1, with a weak D call TRBD1 (5 bases). This CDR3 has 14 amino acids. The V gene lost 7 bases and the J gene lost 2 bases, with 15 bases spanning the gap. Germline V gene data show CDR1 as SQVTM and CDR2 as ANQGSEA. CDR3 coding DNA: TGCAGCGCTGGGGGAGGGACGGGCAATCAGCCCCAGCATTTT. Its protein product is CSAGGGTGNQPQHF.

This chain links TRBV28 with TRBJ1-5, with 10 bases identical to TRBD1. The CDR3 has 14 amino acids. Germline CDR1 and CDR2: MDHEN and SYDVKM. Losses at the gene ends were 11 bases for V and 1 base for J; bases not matched to a gene: 5. CDR3 sequence reads: CAGGGQGSNQPQHF. The CDR3 nucleotides are TGTGCCGGCGGGGGACAGGGGAGCAATCAGCCCCAGCATTTT.

V gene TRBV30 combines with J gene TRBJ2-7, with 7 bases fitting TRBD1. Germline CDR1 is GTSNPN and CDR2 is SVGIG (reference sequence). The CDR3 runs 13 residues. With 2 bases clipped from V and 3 bases from J, the junction kept 4 bases outside the gene matches. The CDR3 sequence is CAWSPGQNYEQYF. CDR3 bases: TGTGCCTGGAGTCCGGGACAGAACTACGAGCAGTACTTC.

The chain carries TRBV19 and TRBJ1-3; D gene uncertain. The V end lost 6 bases, the J end lost 0 bases, and 6 bases lay between the germline ends. Germline V gene sequence: CDR1 LNHDA, CDR2 SQIVND (reference sequence). This CDR3 has 13 amino acids. Written as DNA, the CDR3 is TGTGCCAGTAGGCGGTACTCTGGAAACACCATATATTTT. As protein: CASRRYSGNTIYF.

The chain has TRBV28 and TRBJ1-1; D ambiguous. Germline V lookup: CDR1 MDHEN, CDR2 SYDVKM. The CDR3 runs to 16 residues. The germline V and J ends were trimmed by 2 bases and 0 bases, with 13 bases remaining between them. CDR3 DNA: TGTGCCAGCAGTTTAGGCGCGGGAGAGGTGAACACTGAAGCTTTCTTT. This codes for CASSLGAGEVNTEAFF. Full variable domain (outside the CDR3, taken from reference TRBV28 and TRBJ1-1): DVKVTQSSRYLVKRTGEKVFLECVQDMDHENMFWYRQDPGLGLRLIYFSYDVKMKEKGDIPEGYSVSREKKERFSLILESASTNQTSMYLCASSLGAGEVNTEAFFGQGTRLTVV.

V is TRBV12-5 and J is TRBJ1-2, with 7 nucleotides matching TRBD1. Germline assignment: CDR1 LGHNT and CDR2 FRNRAP. Trimming at V came to 1 base and at J to 4 bases, leaving 6 bases not matched to a gene. This CDR3 comprises 15 residues. DNA for the CDR3: TGTGCTAGTGGTTTGGAGGGGGCCCAGATCTATGGCTACACCTTC. Translation gives CASGLEGAQIYGYTF.

The CDR3 region has the DNA TGTGCCAGCAGCGGACAGGGTGGGCCTAATGAAAAACTGTTTTTT. Residues: CASSGQGGPNEKLFF. J is TRBJ1-4 and V is TRBV7-2; TRBD1 matches 8 bases. The length of the CDR3 is 15 residues. Germline CDR1 reads SGHTA; CDR2 reads FQGNSA. J was trimmed by 3 bases and V by 5 bases; bases with no gene match: 5.

The gene calls are TRBV5-1 and TRBJ2-7; 8 nucleotides match TRBD1. CDR1 is SGHRS, CDR2 YFSETQ, per germline. The CDR3 spans 14 residues. Unmatched junction bases numbered 4, after V lost 3 bases and J lost 2 bases. Here the CDR3 reads CASSSGQATYEQYF. CDR3 coding DNA: TGCGCCAGCAGCTCGGGACAGGCCACCTACGAGCAGTACTTC.

This clone was detected only once. This chain joins TRBV18 and TRBJ1-1; 7 bases fit TRBD1. J gave up 6 bases and V 6 bases, and 4 bases lay outside the gene matches. The germline gives CDR1 KGHSH, CDR2 LQKENI. The CDR3 runs 12 residues. CDR3 coding DNA: TGTGCCAGCTCCCGACAGGGTCCTGAAGCTTTCTTT. It yields the protein CASSRQGPEAFF.

CDR3 nucleotides: TGTGCCAGCAGCTTAGGAGTCTACGAGCAGTACTTC. Translation gives CASSLGVYEQYF. The rearrangement joins TRBV11-2 to TRBJ2-7; no firm D call. The CDR3 is 12 amino acids. From germline, CDR1 is SGHAT and CDR2 FQNNGV. Trimming cost V 1 base and J 3 bases, with 4 bases left between them.

V usage is TRBV7-2 and J usage is TRBJ1-1; TRBD1 agrees at 8 bases. This CDR3 is built from 16 residues. V shed 4 bases and J 1 base; nucleotides not matched to a gene: 8. Germline V gives CDR1 SGHTA, CDR2 FQGNSA. This CDR3 is CASSSIWGTGNTEAFF. In nucleotides, the CDR3 is TGTGCCAGCAGCTCCATATGGGGGACAGGGAACACTGAAGCTTTCTTT.

The count of this clone is one. The V and J genes are TRBV7-9 and TRBJ1-1; D is possibly TRBD1 (6 bases). CDR1 SEHNR and CDR2 FQNEAQ come from the germline V gene (reference sequence). The CDR3 length is 15 residues. The V end was cut by 1 base, the J end by 3 bases, with 12 bases between. The CDR3 DNA reads as TGTGCCAGCAGCTTAGGGCAGGGGATTGACACTGAAGCTTTCTTT. The encoded protein is CASSLGQGIDTEAFF.

The gene calls are TRBV7-3 and TRBJ2-7; D is possibly TRBD2 (6 bases). The CDR3 is 13 residues long. V dropped 5 bases and J dropped 7 bases, with 15 bases sitting between them. Germline loops: CDR1 SGHTA, CDR2 FQGTGA. In DNA form, the CDR3 reads TGTGCCAGCAGCACCGGAGGGCCAGGGGAGCAGTACTTC. Amino acids: CASSTGGPGEQYF.

The chain links TRBV30 to TRBJ1-5; 9 nucleotides match TRBD1. CDR1 is GTSNPN, CDR2 SVGIG, per germline (reference sequence). The length of the CDR3 is 15 residues. V was pared by 7 bases and J by 1 base, with 8 bases of the junction left unmatched. CDR3 sequence (DNA): TGTGCCTCCACCCAGACAGGGGGGAGCAATCAGCCCCAGCATTTT. This gives the protein CASTQTGGSNQPQHF.